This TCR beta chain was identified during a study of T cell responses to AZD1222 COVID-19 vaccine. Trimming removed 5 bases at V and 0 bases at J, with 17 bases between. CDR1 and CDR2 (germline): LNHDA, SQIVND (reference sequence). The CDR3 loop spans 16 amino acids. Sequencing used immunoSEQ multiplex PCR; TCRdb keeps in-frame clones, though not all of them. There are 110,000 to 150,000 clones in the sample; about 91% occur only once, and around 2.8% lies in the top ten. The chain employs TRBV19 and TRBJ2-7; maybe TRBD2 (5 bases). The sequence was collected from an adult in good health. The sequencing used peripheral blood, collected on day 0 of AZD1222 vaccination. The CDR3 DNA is TGTGCCAGTAGTGACAATTCGGACTGGTTCTCCTACGAGCAGTACTTC. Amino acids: CASSDNSDWFSYEQYF.